These 20 T cell receptor beta chains share one sample of origin, sequenced in a study of breast tumors, draining lymph nodes, adjacent tissues. TCRdb reprocessed the multiplex PCR reads via MiXCR and lists one record per CDR3 protein. The repertoire has about 120,000 distinct CDR3 sequences, 15% to 20% of them found once; the top ten carry roughly 3.5%. Axillary draining lymph nodes of breast cancer patients supplied the node samples. Source material: axillary lymph node tissue. Receptors originate from a female donor with breast cancer. Some clones in this sample may be carry-over from other donors' samples.

For this clonotype: Relative to the germline gene, one junction end is altered; a read error may explain this. The genes are TRBV5-1 and TRBJ2-5; 9 positions match TRBD1. The CDR3 length is 14 residues. In germline, CDR1 is SGHRS, CDR2 YFSETQ. CDR3 residues: CASSVGQGEETQHF. Here the CDR3 DNA reads TGCGCCAGCAGCGTGGGACAGGGTGAAGAGACCCAGCACTTC.

This clonotype was picked up many times. The V gene is TRBV2, the J gene TRBJ1-5; D not certain. The CDR3 has 13 amino acids. V shed 7 bases and J shed 0 bases, with 7 bases lying between them. The germline V gene has CDR1 SNHLY and CDR2 FYNNEI. The CDR3 DNA sequence: TGTGCCAGCATGAGGCTTAGCAATCAGCCCCAGCATTTT. This encodes CASMRLSNQPQHF. The complete variable domain, with remaining parts taken from reference TRBV2 and TRBJ1-5, reads EPEVTQTPSHQVTQMGQEVILRCVPISNHLYFYWYRQILGQKVEFLVSFYNNEISEKSEIFDDQFSVERPDGSNFTLKIRSTKLEDSAMYFCASMRLSNQPQHFGDGTRLSIL.

With regard to this clonotype: One junction end disagrees with the germline gene, perhaps due to a read error. V is TRBV7-3 and J is TRBJ2-6; D might be TRBD2 (7 bases). There are 16 residues in the CDR3. In germline, CDR1 is SGHTA, CDR2 FQGTGA. The CDR3 protein is CASSLSGGSGASVLTF. The CDR3 nucleotides are TGTGCCAGCAGCTTATCGGGGGGCTCTGGGGCCAGCGTCCTGACTTTC.

This clonotype was seen a single time. Sequence at one end of the junction differs from germline and may be a read error. V gene TRBV2 combines with J gene TRBJ1-6; D is undetermined. The germline V gene has CDR1 SNHLY and CDR2 FYNNEI. This CDR3 has 13 amino acids. Written as DNA, the CDR3 is TGTGCCAGCAGTACAAACCGGAATTCGCCCCTCCACTTT. Translation gives CASSTNRNSPLHF.

This clonotype was observed many times. The chain links TRBV20-1 to TRBJ2-7; 7 nucleotides line up with TRBD1. Germline CDR1 and CDR2: DFQATT and SNEGSKA (reference sequence). CDR3 size: 14 residues. Germline trimming cut 6 bases from V and 4 bases from J; bases unmatched to any gene: 12. The CDR3 region is CSARTLTGVYEQYF. CDR3 nucleotide sequence: TGCAGTGCCCGAACCCTCACAGGGGTATACGAGCAGTACTTC.

This clonotype was detected a few times. The chain uses TRBV28 and TRBJ2-7; D is ambiguous. Germline V lookup: CDR1 MDHEN, CDR2 SYDVKM. The length of the CDR3 is 13 residues. The ends were cut back, 2 bases at V and 5 bases at J, with 10 bases in the middle. The CDR3 loop reads CASSLPQEHEQYF. CDR3 bases: TGTGCCAGCAGTTTACCCCAGGAACACGAGCAGTACTTC.

Notes on this clonotype: A much larger clone lies one base from this, so it may be a read error. The rearrangement uses TRBV2 and TRBJ1-3; D is ambiguous. Trimming stripped 6 bases from V and 2 bases from J, with 11 bases between. Germline V lookup: CDR1 SNHLY, CDR2 FYNNEI. The CDR3 consists of 14 residues. CDR3 DNA: TGTGCCAGCAGGGCCATCCACACTGGAAACACCATATATTTT. It translates to CASRAIHTGNTIYF.

This chain links TRBV28 with TRBJ2-1, with 10 nucleotides matching TRBD1. Germline assignment: CDR1 MDHEN and CDR2 SYDVKM. V was pared by 3 bases and J by 2 bases, with 4 bases of the junction left unmatched. The CDR3 sequence is 16 residues long. Written as DNA, the CDR3 is TGTGCCAGCAGTTTCGTGGGACAGGGGACCTACAATGAGCAGTTCTTC. It is translated as CASSFVGQGTYNEQFF. The full variable domain, rest sourced from reference TRBV28 and TRBJ2-1, is DVKVTQSSRYLVKRTGEKVFLECVQDMDHENMFWYRQDPGLGLRLIYFSYDVKMKEKGDIPEGYSVSREKKERFSLILESASTNQTSMYLCASSFVGQGTYNEQFFGPGTRLTVL.

This clonotype was recorded at least ten times. Compared with germline, one end of the junction differs, possibly owing to a read error. The chain employs TRBV7-9 and TRBJ2-7; 9 positions match TRBD1. Germline V gives CDR1 SEHNR, CDR2 FQNEAQ (reference sequence). This CDR3 is built from 14 residues. The DNA for the CDR3 is TGTGCCAGCAGCTTTTGGGACAGGGACTACGAGCAGTGCTTC. Protein: CASSFWDRDYEQCF.

This clonotype came up many times. The chain has TRBV28 and TRBJ1-5, with D perhaps TRBD1 (5 bases). Trimming took 7 bases from V and 7 from J, leaving 14 bases between them. CDR3 length equals 13 residues. Germline CDR1 MDHEN, CDR2 SYDVKM. The chain's CDR3 is CASTASGGQPQHF. The CDR3 bases are TGTGCCAGCACCGCATCGGGGGGGCAGCCCCAGCATTTT. Full variable domain (outside the CDR3, taken from reference TRBV28 and TRBJ1-5): DVKVTQSSRYLVKRTGEKVFLECVQDMDHENMFWYRQDPGLGLRLIYFSYDVKMKEKGDIPEGYSVSREKKERFSLILESASTNQTSMYLCASTASGGQPQHFGDGTRLSIL.

This clonotype was seen many times. The chain joins TRBV18 to TRBJ2-3; D is ambiguous. Between the trimmed V and J ends, which lost 8 bases and 2 bases, there was a span of 11 bases. This CDR3 is 13 amino acids long. The V gene's germline CDR1 is KGHSH and CDR2 LQKENI. The CDR3 DNA reads TGTGCCAGCAGCCCCCCGTCCACAGATACGCAGTATTTT. Residues: CASSPPSTDTQYF. Full variable domain (remainder filled in from reference TRBV18 and TRBJ2-3): NAGVMQNPRHLVRRRGQEARLRCSPMKGHSHVYWYRQLPEEGLKFMVYLQKENIIDESGMPKERFSAEFPKEGPSILRIQQVVRGDSAAYFCASSPPSTDTQYFGPGTRLTVL.

Comments on this clonotype: A read error may explain this, as a much larger clone is one base away. This chain uses TRBV27 with TRBJ2-7; 8 positions agree with TRBD2. Germline V gene sequence: CDR1 MNHEY, CDR2 SMNVEV (reference sequence). There are 14 residues in the CDR3. This CDR3 is CASSLYGGDYERYF. CDR3 DNA sequence: TGTGCCAGCAGTTTATACGGGGGGGACTACGAGCGGTACTTC.

Notes on this clonotype: A much larger clone lies a single base off, so this may be a read error. This rearrangement joins TRBV2 to TRBJ1-6; perhaps TRBD1 as D (5 bases). The CDR3 is 15 amino acids. CDR1 and CDR2 from the germline V gene are SNHLY and FYNNEI. CDR3 coding DNA: TGTGCCAGCAGTGAAACAGGAAACTATGATTCACCCCTCCACTTT. Protein sequence: CASSETGNYDSPLHF.

The sample holds many counts of this clonotype. V gene TRBV30 combines with J gene TRBJ2-7, with D possibly TRBD1 on 6 matching bases. V lost 3 bases and J 6 bases, leaving 12 bases between the germline ends. CDR1 is GTSNPN, CDR2 SVGIG, per germline (reference sequence). This CDR3 spans 12 amino acids. The CDR3 coding sequence is TGTGCCTGGAGCACCCGAGGGGGCGAGCAGTACTTC. Protein product: CAWSTRGGEQYF.

As for this clonotype: This may be a read error: a much more frequent sequence differs by one nucleotide. CDR3 nucleotides: TGTGTCAGCGGACTTTCTGGAAACACCATATATTTT. Translated: CVSGLSGNTIYF. This chain links TRBV19 with TRBJ1-3; D is ambiguous. Germline loops: CDR1 LNHDA, CDR2 SQIVND (reference sequence). The CDR3 consists of 12 residues.

This clonotype was recorded at least ten times. V is TRBV20-1 and J is TRBJ1-3; possible D gene TRBD1, 6 bases. The V end was cut by 2 bases, the J end by 6 bases, with 8 bases between. Per the germline V gene, CDR1 is DFQATT and CDR2 is SNEGSKA (reference sequence). The CDR3 runs to 12 residues. The CDR3 here is CSARQGPNTIYF. The DNA of the CDR3 is TGCAGTGCTAGACAGGGGCCAAACACCATATATTTT.

This clonotype was detected ten times or more. This chain links TRBV12-3 or TRBV12-4 with TRBJ2-2; no clear D. The CDR3 loop spans 11 amino acids. V was trimmed by 3 bases and J by 7 bases, leaving 3 bases between them. CDR3 nucleotide sequence: TGTGCCAGCAGTTTTGTCGGGGAGCTGTTTTTT. Translating gives CASSFVGELFF.

Points on this clonotype: Given a much more abundant clone one base away, this may be a read error. The chain employs TRBV7-9 and TRBJ2-7; D is ambiguous. The CDR3 covers 12 residues. Trimming took 3 bases from V and 9 from J, leaving 12 bases between them. Germline lookup yields CDR1 SEHNR and CDR2 FQNEAQ (reference sequence). CDR3 bases: TGTGCCAGCAGCTTTATTGCGGAAGGGCAGTACTTC. This translates into CASSFIAEGQYF.

A word on this clonotype: A much larger clonotype is one base distant, so this may be a read error. DNA for the CDR3: TGCAGTGTTAGAGATCAGACCGACTCCTACGAGCAGTACTTC. Its protein product is CSVRDQTDSYEQYF. The chain uses TRBV20-1 and TRBJ2-7; no clear D. Germline V gives CDR1 DFQATT, CDR2 SNEGSKA (reference sequence). The CDR3 is 14 residues long.

A few counts support this clonotype. The chain is built from TRBV9 and TRBJ2-5, with 14 positions matching TRBD2. Losses at the gene ends were 4 bases for V and 4 bases for J; bases not matched to a gene: 9. This CDR3 contains 17 residues. Per germline, CDR1 SGDLS and CDR2 YYNGEE. The CDR3 region is CASSPPPGLAGVETQYF. DNA for the CDR3: TGTGCCAGCAGCCCGCCCCCGGGACTAGCGGGGGTAGAGACCCAGTACTTC.